Below, 22 T cell receptor beta chains from the same sample are listed, as sequenced in a study of cytomegalovirus exposure and HLA in healthy donors. Here immunoSEQ multiplex PCR was the method, and the copy in TCRdb shows in-frame clones only, minus some. The sample holds hundreds of thousands of clones, 86% seen once. The sample was PBMCs. These receptors all come from a young woman in good health and CMV-seronegative.

J is TRBJ1-1 and V is TRBV14; no clear D. CDR1 SGHDN and CDR2 FVKESK come from the germline V gene. With 0 bases removed from V and 3 bases from J, the gap between germline ends came to 8 bases. This CDR3 has 14 amino acids. This CDR3 reads CASSQEFSYTEAFF. DNA of the CDR3: TGTGCCAGCAGCCAAGAATTTTCTTACACTGAAGCTTTCTTT.

This clone showed up just a few times. V gene TRBV10-1 combines with J gene TRBJ2-1; 10 positions match TRBD2. This CDR3 region has 19 residues. V trimming: 0 bases; J trimming: 4 bases; junction bases outside the gene matches: 12. Germline lookup yields CDR1 WNHNN and CDR2 SYGVQD (reference sequence). The CDR3 coding sequence is TGCGCCAGCAGTGAGTCCCAAACCATAGCGGGAGGTTCTTACAATGAGCAGTTCTTC. Its translation is CASSESQTIAGGSYNEQFF.

This chain's CDR3 is CASRTGSGANVLTF. The CDR3 bases are TGTGCCAGCAGGACGGGGAGTGGGGCCAACGTCCTGACTTTC. This chain connects TRBV2 to TRBJ2-6; tentative D call: TRBD2 (5 bases). V was clipped by 6 bases and J by 3 bases, with 9 bases between them. Germline lookup yields CDR1 SNHLY and CDR2 FYNNEI. The CDR3 is made up of 14 amino acids. The full variable domain, in which reference TRBV2 and TRBJ2-6 provide the parts outside the CDR3, is EPEVTQTPSHQVTQMGQEVILRCVPISNHLYFYWYRQILGQKVEFLVSFYNNEISEKSEIFDDQFSVERPDGSNFTLKIRSTKLEDSAMYFCASRTGSGANVLTFGAGSRLTVL.

The chain joins TRBV6-1 to TRBJ1-3; the D gene is possibly TRBD1 (6 bases). Between the trimmed V and J ends, which lost 3 bases and 0 bases, there was a span of 9 bases. The CDR3 length is 15 residues. Per germline, CDR1 MNHNS and CDR2 SASEGT. The CDR3 DNA sequence: TGTGCCAGCAGTGACCGGGACAACTCTGGAAACACCATATATTTT. Amino acid sequence: CASSDRDNSGNTIYF.

This clone came up once. The genes are TRBV28 and TRBJ1-5; unclear D gene. The CDR3 contains 14 residues. Germline CDR1 reads MDHEN; CDR2 reads SYDVKM. V was clipped by 2 bases and J by 3 bases, with 8 bases between them. CDR3 loop: CASSLLAYNQPQHF. CDR3 bases: TGTGCCAGCAGTTTACTAGCATACAATCAGCCCCAGCATTTT.

The chain combines TRBV7-7 with TRBJ2-3; tentatively, D is TRBD1 (6 bases). Trimming shortened V by 3 bases and J by 4 bases, and 11 bases separated the two germline ends. The CDR3 contains 14 residues. Germline-derived CDR1 and CDR2 are SSHAT and FNYEAQ (reference sequence). In nucleotides, the CDR3 is TGTGCCAGCAGCTTGGTTGGGGGCGCAGATACGCAGTATTTT. As protein: CASSLVGGADTQYF.

Remarks on this clone: Other DNA sequences from this sample encode an identical CDR3 as well. The chain carries TRBV5-1 and TRBJ2-5; maybe TRBD2 (6 bases). This CDR3 is 14 amino acids long. Germline V CDR1 and CDR2: SGHRS, YFSETQ. With 4 bases removed from V and 2 bases from J, the gap between germline ends came to 12 bases. CDR3 bases: TGCGCCAGCAGCCCATCCGGAGGGCAAGAGACCCAGTACTTC. It specifies CASSPSGGQETQYF.

The chain has TRBV6-6 and TRBJ2-7, with 12 bases aligning to TRBD1. V lost 7 bases and J lost 3; bases outside the gene matches: 7. CDR1 MNHNY and CDR2 SVGAGI come from the germline V gene (reference sequence). The CDR3 is 15 residues long. The CDR3 region has the DNA TGTGCCAGCAACAACCGGGACAGGGGGCACTACGAGCAGTACTTC. Translation gives CASNNRDRGHYEQYF.

This rearrangement joins TRBV18 to TRBJ2-7, with D possibly matching TRBD1 (6 bases). Trimming took 1 base from V and 4 from J, leaving 8 bases between them. The V gene's germline CDR1 is KGHSH and CDR2 LQKENI. The length of the CDR3 is 13 residues. In DNA, the CDR3 is TGTGCCAGCTCACCACTACAGGGATACGAGCAGTACTTC. This codes for CASSPLQGYEQYF.

In nucleotides, the CDR3 is TGTGCCTGGAGTAGGGCGGGAGGAAGCTTGAACGAGCAGTACTTC. It encodes CAWSRAGGSLNEQYF. This chain links TRBV30 with TRBJ2-7; 8 positions match TRBD2. The V and J ends lost 2 bases and 5 bases, in that order; junction bases with no gene match: 11. Germline V gene data show CDR1 as GTSNPN and CDR2 as SVGIG (reference sequence). This CDR3 is built from 15 residues.

As concerns this clone: A read error may produce the germline difference seen at one junction end. J is TRBJ2-2 and V is TRBV5-4; D is perhaps TRBD1 or TRBD2 (6 bases each). The CDR3 consists of 16 residues. CDR1 and CDR2 (germline): SGHNT, YYREEE (reference sequence). The CDR3 region has the DNA TGTGCCAGCAGATTGGGGGCGGGGACGAACACCGGGGAGCTGTTTTTT. It yields the protein CASRLGAGTNTGELFF.

This chain links TRBV27 with TRBJ2-7; maybe TRBD2 (6 bases). CDR1 and CDR2 from the germline V gene are MNHEY and SMNVEV (reference sequence). The CDR3 sequence is 14 residues long. The V end was cut by 3 bases, the J end by 6 bases, with 15 bases between. The DNA for the CDR3 is TGTGCCAGCAGTTTCGGGGTGGAGGGTGGCGAGCAGTACTTC. As protein: CASSFGVEGGEQYF.

This clone was seen only once. The chain links TRBV11-3 to TRBJ1-5; no reliable D call. The CDR3 is 15 residues long. Trimming removed 5 bases at V and 7 bases at J, with 18 bases between. The germline gives CDR1 SGHNT, CDR2 YENEEA. The CDR3 bases are TGTGCCAGCAGCCCCCGAGGTTTCTGTAGCCAGCCCCAGCATTTT. Protein sequence: CASSPRGFCSQPQHF. The full variable domain, rest sourced from reference TRBV11-3 and TRBJ1-5, is EAGVVQSPRYKIIEKKQPVAFWCNPISGHNTLYWYLQNLGQGPELLIRYENEEAVDDSQLPKDRFSAERLKGVDSTLKIQPAELGDSAVYLCASSPRGFCSQPQHFGDGTRLSIL.

This sequence joins TRBV5-1 and TRBJ1-1, with a tentative D call TRBD1 (6 bases). The germline V gene encodes CDR1 SGHRS and CDR2 YFSETQ. V dropped 4 bases and J dropped 6 bases, with 16 bases sitting between them. The CDR3 consists of 14 residues. The CDR3 bases are TGCGCCAGCAGCGTTACTTGGAAGGGGGCTGAAGCTTTCTTT. Translated: CASSVTWKGAEAFF.

J is TRBJ1-1 and V is TRBV6-5, with TRBD1 as a possible D gene (5 bases). The CDR3 consists of 14 residues. Germline CDR1 and CDR2: MNHEY and SVGAGI. Trimming shortened V by 6 bases and J by 1 base, and 12 bases separated the two germline ends. CDR3 sequence (DNA): TGTGCCAGCAGGGCAGGGTCTAGGAACACTGAAGCTTTCTTT. This sequence encodes CASRAGSRNTEAFF.

V and J are TRBV19 and TRBJ1-5, with D perhaps TRBD1 (6 bases). V was trimmed by 6 bases and J by 0 bases, leaving 12 bases between them. The germline CDR1 and CDR2 sequences are LNHDA and SQIVND (reference sequence). The CDR3 totals 15 residues. CDR3 DNA sequence: TGTGCCAGTAGGTCAGGGGATCGTAGCAATCAGCCCCAGCATTTT. It specifies CASRSGDRSNQPQHF.

This chain connects TRBV5-4 to TRBJ2-1; TRBD2 aligns across 12 bases. This CDR3 has 13 residues. After removal of 5 bases from V and 15 bases from J, the junction contained 9 bases not matched to a gene. Looked up from germline, CDR1 is SGHNT and CDR2 is YYREEE (reference sequence). The CDR3 loop is CASSFRLAGVWFF. Here the CDR3 DNA reads TGTGCCAGCAGTTTCAGACTAGCGGGAGTCTGGTTCTTC.

This rearrangement joins TRBV27 to TRBJ2-3; D possibly corresponds to TRBD1 (7 bases). Trimming left V 1 base short and J 1 base short, with 15 bases between. Germline V gene data show CDR1 as MNHEY and CDR2 as SMNVEV (reference sequence). This CDR3 spans 17 amino acids. CDR3 DNA: TGTGCCAGCAGTTTATTGGTCGGCAGGGGGGGCACAGATACGCAGTATTTT. It translates to CASSLLVGRGGTDTQYF.

This chain joins TRBV5-1 and TRBJ2-3, with 9 bases matching TRBD1. The length of the CDR3 is 18 residues. V trimming: 0 bases; J trimming: 0 bases; junction bases outside the gene matches: 8. Germline loops: CDR1 SGHRS, CDR2 YFSETQ. The CDR3 nucleotides read TGCGCCAGCAGCTTGGGGGACAGGGTGACTGCTAGCACAGATACGCAGTATTTT. As protein: CASSLGDRVTASTDTQYF.

This clone was seen only a few times. This chain joins TRBV7-6 and TRBJ2-7, with 10 bases matching TRBD1. J lost 6 bases, V lost 2 bases, and 7 bases had no gene match. Germline V gene data show CDR1 as SGHVS and CDR2 as FNYEAQ. The CDR3 loop spans 15 amino acids. The CDR3 DNA is TGTGCCAGCAGCTTAAGTCAGGGACAGGGGTTCGAGCAGTACTTC. Translating gives CASSLSQGQGFEQYF.

The rearrangement joins TRBV30 to TRBJ1-6; possibly TRBD1 for D (5 bases). This CDR3 region has 13 residues. The V gene's germline CDR1 is GTSNPN and CDR2 SVGIG (reference sequence). The ends were cut back, 5 bases at V and 7 bases at J, with 12 bases in the middle. The CDR3, as DNA: TGTGCCTGGGATCCCCGGGGGAATTCACCCCTCCACTTT. This encodes CAWDPRGNSPLHF.

This clone is a singleton in its sample. This chain links TRBV18 with TRBJ2-7, with D maybe TRBD1 (6 bases). Germline lookup yields CDR1 KGHSH and CDR2 LQKENI. The V end was cut by 6 bases, the J end by 1 base, with 16 bases between. CDR3 length: 15 amino acids. The CDR3 DNA follows: TGTGCCAGCTCCGAGCGGACAGCGTTTTCCTACGAGCAGTACTTC. This encodes CASSERTAFSYEQYF.